Below are 20 T cell receptor beta chains sequenced from a single sample in a study of cytomegalovirus exposure and HLA in healthy donors. Researchers ran the PCR with 60 Vbeta and 13 Jbeta primers. Profiled with immunoSEQ multiplex PCR; TCRdb holds only in-frame clones, not every one. The table lists 96,000 or so clones, 65% to 75% of them singletons. Sequences were obtained from PBMCs. Receptors originate from a woman between 65 and 79 years old in good health and CMV-seropositive.

The V call is TRBV5-1, the J call TRBJ2-3; 10 positions match TRBD1. The CDR3 totals 22 residues. The V and J ends lost 4 bases and 0 bases, in that order; junction bases with no gene match: 23. Germline CDR1 and CDR2: SGHRS and YFSETQ. CDR3 bases: TGCGCCAGCAGCCCTAGACAGGGGGCGGTTTTTGCCCCCGAAATGAGCACAGATACGCAGTATTTT. Its protein product is CASSPRQGAVFAPEMSTDTQYF.

This rearrangement joins TRBV2 to TRBJ1-6; no firm D call. The V end lost 4 bases, the J end lost 0 bases, and 10 bases lay between the germline ends. This CDR3 contains 16 residues. Germline V lookup: CDR1 SNHLY, CDR2 FYNNEI. Here the CDR3 DNA reads TGTGCCAGCAGTGGAGGGAAGAGCTCCTATAATTCACCCCTCCACTTT. Encoded protein: CASSGGKSSYNSPLHF.

The sample holds a few counts of this clone. The chain joins TRBV4-1 to TRBJ2-2; TRBD1 matches 7 bases. The J segment lost 4 bases and the V segment lost 3 bases, leaving 8 bases of the junction unmatched. The germline CDR1 and CDR2 sequences are MGHRA and YSYEKL. This CDR3 is 16 amino acids long. The CDR3, as DNA: TGCGCCAGCAGCCAGCCGCGACAGGGTTTCACCGGGGAGCTGTTTTTT. It specifies CASSQPRQGFTGELFF.

V gene TRBV11-1 combines with J gene TRBJ2-5; D uncertain. The length of the CDR3 is 12 residues. In germline, CDR1 is SGHAT, CDR2 FQDESV (reference sequence). Trimming removed 3 bases from V and 5 bases from J, with 7 bases in between. The CDR3 DNA reads TGTGCCAGCAGCTTTGAGGAGGAGACCCAGTACTTC. It specifies CASSFEEETQYF.

The chain recombines TRBV5-1 with TRBJ2-1; TRBD2 is a possible D gene (5 bases). Germline V CDR1 and CDR2: SGHRS, YFSETQ. The germline V and J ends were trimmed by 3 bases and 10 bases, with 8 bases remaining between them. The CDR3 is 11 residues long. The CDR3 DNA is TGCGCCAGCAGCTCGACTATGGAGCAGTTCTTC. Translating gives CASSSTMEQFF.

The rearrangement links TRBV6-5 to TRBJ2-7; D perhaps matches TRBD1 (6 bases). The V and J ends lost 9 bases and 6 bases respectively, with 15 bases between them. Per germline, CDR1 MNHEY and CDR2 SVGAGI. The CDR3 has 12 amino acids. Here the CDR3 reads CASQQGSTEQYF. The CDR3, as DNA: TGTGCCAGTCAACAGGGTAGTACCGAGCAGTACTTC.

The V call is TRBV28, the J call TRBJ2-7; TRBD2 matches 12 bases. Germline assignment: CDR1 MDHEN and CDR2 SYDVKM. This CDR3 has 14 amino acids. Germline trimming cut 7 bases from V and 7 bases from J; bases unmatched to any gene: 8. The CDR3 protein is CASIRRTSGIEQYF. The CDR3 DNA sequence: TGTGCCAGCATTCGCAGGACTAGCGGGATTGAGCAGTACTTC. Complete variable domain (other parts from reference TRBV28 and TRBJ2-7): DVKVTQSSRYLVKRTGEKVFLECVQDMDHENMFWYRQDPGLGLRLIYFSYDVKMKEKGDIPEGYSVSREKKERFSLILESASTNQTSMYLCASIRRTSGIEQYFGPGTRLTVT.

This clone turned up a few times. CDR3 loop: CATRDRLNSPLHF. CDR3 in DNA: TGTGCCACAAGAGACAGACTTAATTCACCCCTCCACTTT. This rearrangement joins TRBV14 to TRBJ1-6, with D possibly matching TRBD1 (5 bases). This CDR3 has 13 residues. The ends were cut back, 10 bases at V and 6 bases at J, with 13 bases in the middle. Germline lookup yields CDR1 SGHDN and CDR2 FVKESK.

The rearrangement links TRBV5-1 to TRBJ1-2; 7 nucleotides align to TRBD1. Germline V CDR1 and CDR2: SGHRS, YFSETQ. The V segment lost 0 bases and the J segment 3 bases; nucleotides outside the gene matches: 8. This CDR3 region has 16 residues. CDR3 loop: CASSLGQGWRDYGYTF. The DNA for the CDR3 is TGCGCCAGCAGCTTGGGACAGGGTTGGCGCGACTATGGCTACACCTTC. The whole variable domain, filled in from reference TRBV5-1 and TRBJ1-2, reads KAGVTQTPRYLIKTRGQQVTLSCSPISGHRSVSWYQQTPGQGLQFLFEYFSETQRNKGNFPGRFSGRQFSNSRSEMNVSTLELGDSALYLCASSLGQGWRDYGYTFGSGTRLTVV.

The chain combines TRBV11-2 with TRBJ2-1; 8 bases are shared with TRBD2. Germline CDR1 and CDR2: SGHAT and FQNNGV. This CDR3 has 14 residues. V lost 5 bases, J lost 4 bases, and 4 bases stayed unmatched. CDR3 protein: CASSRSGSYNEQFF. Here the CDR3 DNA reads TGTGCCAGCAGCAGGAGCGGGAGTTACAATGAGCAGTTCTTC.

This chain joins TRBV5-4 and TRBJ1-5; D might be TRBD1 (5 bases). V was clipped by 0 bases and J by 6 bases, with 10 bases between them. This CDR3 is built from 14 residues. Looked up from germline, CDR1 is SGHNT and CDR2 is YYREEE (reference sequence). For the CDR3, the DNA is TGTGCCAGCAGCTTGGCAGGGTCCGGTCAGCCCCAGCATTTT. This translates into CASSLAGSGQPQHF.

The chain recombines TRBV6-5 with TRBJ2-7, with a weak D call TRBD1 (5 bases). CDR3 size: 13 residues. V was trimmed by 7 bases and J by 6 bases, leaving 16 bases between them. Germline V gene lookup returns CDR1 MNHEY and CDR2 SVGAGI. The CDR3 nucleotides are TGTGCCAGCAATTTTCTGAATAGGGGCGAGCAGTACTTC. It codes for CASNFLNRGEQYF.

V is TRBV5-8 and J is TRBJ2-3; TRBD2 agrees at 8 bases. The CDR3 is made up of 16 amino acids. V trimming: 1 base; J trimming: 5 bases; junction bases outside the gene matches: 9. Germline CDR1 and CDR2: SGHTS and YDEGEE. The DNA of the CDR3 is TGTGCCAGCAGCTTGACTCCCGGGAGGGCCCTAGATACGCAGTATTTT. It is translated as CASSLTPGRALDTQYF.

V usage is TRBV18 and J usage is TRBJ1-2; 9 bases line up with TRBD1. The V and J ends lost 6 bases and 8 bases, in that order; junction bases with no gene match: 10. The CDR3 runs to 14 residues. Germline V gene data show CDR1 as KGHSH and CDR2 as LQKENI. The CDR3 nucleotides read TGTGCCAGCTCCCCCGGGGGACAGGGATACGGCTACACCTTC. Its protein is CASSPGGQGYGYTF. The whole variable domain, remainder taken from reference TRBV18 and TRBJ1-2, is NAGVMQNPRHLVRRRGQEARLRCSPMKGHSHVYWYRQLPEEGLKFMVYLQKENIIDESGMPKERFSAEFPKEGPSILRIQQVVRGDSAAYFCASSPGGQGYGYTFGSGTRLTVV.

The gene calls are TRBV11-1 and TRBJ2-5; 8 bases are shared with TRBD1. CDR1 and CDR2 from the germline V gene are SGHAT and FQDESV (reference sequence). V shed 5 bases, J shed 4 bases, and the junction held 9 bases outside the gene matches. This CDR3 is 15 amino acids long. CDR3 region: CASSQRQGARETQYF. Written as DNA, the CDR3 is TGTGCCAGCAGCCAAAGGCAGGGGGCTCGAGAGACCCAGTACTTC.

The chain is built from TRBV2 and TRBJ1-4; perhaps TRBD1 as D (6 bases). The CDR3 sequence is 14 residues long. Looked up from germline, CDR1 is SNHLY and CDR2 is FYNNEI. V lost 1 base and J 5 bases, leaving 8 bases between the germline ends. The CDR3 nucleotides read TGTGCCAGCAGTGAAGGGGACATGAATGAAAAACTGTTTTTT. It translates to CASSEGDMNEKLFF.

The CDR3 reads CASSENPGTDTQYF. The CDR3 DNA reads TGTGCCAGCAGTGAGAACCCGGGGACAGATACGCAGTATTTT. This chain connects TRBV9 to TRBJ2-3, with D perhaps TRBD2 (5 bases). The CDR3 is 14 residues long. Looked up from germline, CDR1 is SGDLS and CDR2 is YYNGEE. V shed 5 bases and J shed 3 bases, with 13 bases lying between them.

V is TRBV11-2 and J is TRBJ2-1; 16 bases are shared with TRBD2. Germline V CDR1 and CDR2: SGHAT, FQNNGV. V shed 3 bases, J shed 9 bases, and the junction held 5 bases outside the gene matches. CDR3 length: 16 amino acids. The CDR3 reads CASSFLGLAGGFEQFF. The CDR3 nucleotides are TGTGCCAGCAGCTTCCTGGGACTAGCGGGGGGGTTTGAGCAGTTCTTC.

The chain combines TRBV29-1 with TRBJ1-2, with 8 bases that match TRBD1. Losses at the gene ends were 4 bases for V and 3 bases for J; bases not matched to a gene: 4. The CDR3 covers 13 residues. Looked up from germline, CDR1 is SQVTM and CDR2 is ANQGSEA. The CDR3 DNA follows: TGCAGCGTTGGACAGGGGTACGACTATGGCTACACCTTC. This gives the protein CSVGQGYDYGYTF.

By its share, this clone is medium-sized (0.01 to 0.1%). The rearrangement joins TRBV6-6 to TRBJ1-1; TRBD1 agrees at 11 bases. From germline, CDR1 is MNHNY and CDR2 SVGAGI (reference sequence). V lost 2 bases, J lost 8 bases, and 10 bases stayed unmatched. CDR3 length: 16 amino acids. CDR3 protein: CASSYAGTGGRMEAFF. CDR3 in DNA: TGTGCCAGCAGTTACGCCGGGACAGGGGGTAGGATGGAAGCTTTCTTT.